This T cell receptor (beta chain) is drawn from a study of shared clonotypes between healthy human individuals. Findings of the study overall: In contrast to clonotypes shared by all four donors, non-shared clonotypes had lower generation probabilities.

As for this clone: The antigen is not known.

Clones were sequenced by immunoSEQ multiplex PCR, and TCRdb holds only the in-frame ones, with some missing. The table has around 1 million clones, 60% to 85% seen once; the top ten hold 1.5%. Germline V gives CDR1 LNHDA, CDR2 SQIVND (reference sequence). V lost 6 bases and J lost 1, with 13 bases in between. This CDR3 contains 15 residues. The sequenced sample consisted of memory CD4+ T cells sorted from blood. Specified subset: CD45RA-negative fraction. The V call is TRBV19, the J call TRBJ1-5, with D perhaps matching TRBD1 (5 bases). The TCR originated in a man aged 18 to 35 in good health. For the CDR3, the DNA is TGTGCCAGTAGCAGAGGGACGGAGAGCAATCAGCCCCAGCATTTT. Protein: CASSRGTESNQPQHF. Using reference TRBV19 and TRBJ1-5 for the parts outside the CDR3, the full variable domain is DGGITQSPKYLFRKEGQNVTLSCEQNLNHDAMYWYRQDPGQGLRLIYYSQIVNDFQKGDIAEGYSVSREKKESFPLTVTSAQKNPTAFYLCASSRGTESNQPQHFGDGTRLSIL.